This T cell receptor beta chain was retrieved from a study of T cell repertoires in cytomegalovirus infection. For the study at large: CMV infection plus the matching HLA type was flagged by public TCR beta signatures.

A word on this clonotype: Its antigen is unidentified.

TCRdb reanalysed the reads using MiXCR and keeps one entry per CDR3 protein. The sample lists roughly 860,000 distinct CDR3 sequences; 30% to 35% were seen once. Germline values: CDR1 SEHNR, CDR2 FQNEAQ (reference sequence). The CDR3 covers 16 residues. V lost 1 base to trimming and J lost 1 base, with 11 bases between them. The sequence derives from a human donor in good health (CMV status not recorded). Some clones in this sample may be carry-over from other donors' samples. The source material was cultured CD8+ T cells from PBMCs, sampled from culture after CMV antigen stimulation. The V gene is TRBV7-9, the J gene TRBJ2-1; D gene ambiguous. The CDR3 loop is CASSLGVGPSYNEQFF. CDR3 in DNA: TGTGCCAGCAGCTTAGGGGTCGGCCCATCCTACAATGAGCAGTTCTTC.